Sequencing of this TCR beta chain was carried out in a study of T cell changes during pregnancy in multiple sclerosis. Produced via immunoSEQ multiplex PCR; TCRdb's table is partial and in-frame only. Here the sample spans about 71,000 clones, approximately 90% being singletons. The CDR3 has 11 amino acids. V was cut by 6 bases and J by 5 bases, with 7 bases left in between. This TCR derives from a female donor with multiple sclerosis, enrolled in a pregnancy study. This chain connects TRBV23-1 to TRBJ2-5; D remains ambiguous. TRBV23-1 counts as an open reading frame of uncertain function. Sequences were derived from peripheral blood, sampled in the third trimester of pregnancy. DNA of the CDR3: TGCGCCAGCAGGACTTGTGAGACCCAGTACTTC. The encoded protein is CASRTCETQYF.